These 9 T cell receptor beta chains came from one sample sequenced in a study of shared clonotypes between healthy human individuals. Only in-frame clones appear in the TCRdb table, and some are missing; sequencing was by immunoSEQ multiplex PCR. There are around 560,000 clones in the sample; around 96% occur only once, and over 0.1% lies in the top ten. Only CD45RO-negative cells positively selected for CCR7 counted as naive CD8 cells, so terminally differentiated effector memory CD45RA+ cells were excluded. The specimen was naive CD8+ T cells sorted from blood. The receptor set was obtained from a woman between 25 and 40 years old in good health.

The V call is TRBV2, the J call TRBJ2-3; perhaps TRBD1 as D (6 bases). V gave up 8 bases and J gave up 4 bases, with 19 bases separating them. The length of the CDR3 is 15 residues. CDR1 and CDR2 from the germline V gene are SNHLY and FYNNEI. The CDR3 DNA sequence: TGTGCCAGCGGAAAGCCACAGGGTTATGCAGATACGCAGTATTTT. This translates into CASGKPQGYADTQYF.

The chain couples TRBV10-3 to TRBJ1-5; 8 nucleotides align to TRBD1. Germline V CDR1 and CDR2: ENHRY, SYGVKD. The trim removed 3 bases at V and 0 bases at J, leaving 4 bases unmatched. The CDR3 spans 16 residues. The CDR3 reads CAISDTTGDSNQPQHF. DNA of the CDR3: TGTGCCATCAGTGACACGACAGGGGATAGCAATCAGCCCCAGCATTTT.

This chain uses TRBV2 with TRBJ1-5; 7 nucleotides agree with TRBD1. CDR3 size: 14 residues. V lost 7 bases to trimming and J lost 8 bases; unmatched junction nucleotides: 11. CDR1 and CDR2 (germline): SNHLY, FYNNEI. This CDR3 is CASIGGDSTKPQHF. CDR3 coding DNA: TGTGCCAGCATCGGAGGGGACAGTACCAAGCCCCAGCATTTT.

The chain uses TRBV11-2 and TRBJ2-7; D is uncertain. Germline V gene lookup returns CDR1 SGHAT and CDR2 FQNNGV. There are 13 residues in the CDR3. V dropped 3 bases and J dropped 2 bases, with 8 bases sitting between them. The CDR3 nucleotides are TGTGCCAGCAGCTTTTGGCGTGCCTACGAGCAGTACTTC. Amino acid sequence: CASSFWRAYEQYF. The whole variable domain, remainder taken from reference TRBV11-2 and TRBJ2-7, is EAGVAQSPRYKIIEKRQSVAFWCNPISGHATLYWYQQILGQGPKLLIQFQNNGVVDDSQLPKDRFSAERLKGVDSTLKIQPAKLEDSAVYLCASSFWRAYEQYFGPGTRLTVT.

The V and J genes are TRBV5-8 and TRBJ2-1; D remains ambiguous. The CDR3 is made up of 11 amino acids. The germline CDR1 and CDR2 sequences are SGHTS and YDEGEE. V dropped 4 bases and J dropped 10 bases, with 9 bases sitting between them. CDR3: CASSLPKEQFF. The CDR3 nucleotides are TGTGCCAGCAGCCTTCCTAAGGAGCAGTTCTTC. Variable domain in full (rest from reference TRBV5-8 and TRBJ2-1): EAGVTQSPTHLIKTRGQQATLRCSPISGHTSVYWYQQALGLGLQFLLWYDEGEERNRGNFPPRFSGRQFPNYSSELNVNALELEDSALYLCASSLPKEQFFGPGTRLTVL.

The V gene is TRBV10-2, the J gene TRBJ2-7; TRBD1 matches at 7 bases. The CDR3 has 17 residues. In germline, CDR1 is WSHSY, CDR2 SAAADI. The junction had 17 bases not matched to a gene; V was cut back by 7 bases and J by 2 bases. CDR3 region: CASKSWDRGKSPYEQYF. CDR3 in DNA: TGCGCCAGCAAAAGTTGGGACAGAGGGAAGAGTCCCTACGAGCAGTACTTC.

The chain links TRBV7-9 to TRBJ2-5; 9 nucleotides match TRBD1. Near its end, the DNA agrees better with TRBJ2-7, so the J call may be wrong. Germline-derived CDR1 and CDR2 are SEHNR and FQNEAQ (reference sequence). This CDR3 region has 13 residues. This CDR3 reads CASSTGGPLEQYF. Written as DNA, the CDR3 is TGTGCCAGCAGCACAGGGGGCCCCCTCGAGCAGTACTTC.

The CDR3 spells CASSGTTSETSYEQYF. In DNA, the CDR3 is TGCGCCAGCAGCGGAACTACTAGCGAAACTTCCTACGAGCAGTACTTC. The gene calls are TRBV5-1 and TRBJ2-7; 7 nucleotides agree with TRBD2. The germline V gene encodes CDR1 SGHRS and CDR2 YFSETQ. The V and J ends lost 4 bases and 1 base, in that order; junction bases with no gene match: 11. This CDR3 has 16 amino acids.

The chain links TRBV7-6 to TRBJ2-1; D remains ambiguous. The V gene's germline CDR1 is SGHVS and CDR2 FNYEAQ. Trimming pared 0 bases from V and 8 bases from J, leaving 8 bases between. The CDR3 totals 13 residues. The CDR3 DNA is TGTGCCAGCAGCTTAGCGCTGGGCTATGAGCAGTTCTTC. Its protein product is CASSLALGYEQFF.